This T cell receptor beta chain was sequenced in a study of blood T cell repertoires in COVID-19. Study-level background: Acute and convalescent COVID-19 specimens originated in the United States, Italy and Spain. PBMCs, B-cell-depleted T cells, or T cells were the source of the cDNA or gDNA that made up the material.

The authors' processing: The authors estimated nucleated cell counts from reference gene primer amplification. Here immunoSEQ multiplex PCR was the method, and the copy in TCRdb shows in-frame clones only, minus some. The V and J calls and clone size come from that table; D and trimming were worked out from the DNA. The table lists approximately 65,000 clones, roughly 87% of them singletons, with roughly 4.5% in the top ten. The clonotype was recovered from a woman between 45 and 60 years old with active COVID-19. Sequencing was done on a sample of peripheral blood.

CDR3 nucleotide sequence: TGTGCCACCAGCAGAGCGGAGGGTCACGAGCAGTACTTC. Encoded protein: CATSRAEGHEQYF. The chain recombines TRBV15 with TRBJ2-7; tentatively, D is TRBD2 (6 bases). The CDR3 length is 13 residues. The germline V gene encodes CDR1 LNHNV and CDR2 YYDKDF (reference sequence). Trimming shortened V by 1 base and J by 5 bases, and 9 bases separated the two germline ends.